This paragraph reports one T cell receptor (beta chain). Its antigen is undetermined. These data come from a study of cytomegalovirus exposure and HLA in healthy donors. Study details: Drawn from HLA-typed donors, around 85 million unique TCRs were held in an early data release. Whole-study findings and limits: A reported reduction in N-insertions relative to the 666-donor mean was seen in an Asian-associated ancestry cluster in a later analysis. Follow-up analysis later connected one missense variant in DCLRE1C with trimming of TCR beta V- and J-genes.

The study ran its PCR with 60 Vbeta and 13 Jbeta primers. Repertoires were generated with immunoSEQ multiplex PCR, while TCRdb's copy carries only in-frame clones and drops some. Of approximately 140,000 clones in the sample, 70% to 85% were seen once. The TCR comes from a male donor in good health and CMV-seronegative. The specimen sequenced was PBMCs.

CDR3 amino acids: CASSSSTGTEAFF. DNA of the CDR3: TGTGCCAGCAGCTCGTCGACAGGTACTGAAGCTTTCTTT. The chain links TRBV11-2 to TRBJ1-1, with a tentative D call TRBD1 (6 bases). Trimming cost V 4 bases and J 5 bases, with 11 bases left between them. CDR1 SGHAT and CDR2 FQNNGV come from the germline V gene. This CDR3 has 13 residues.